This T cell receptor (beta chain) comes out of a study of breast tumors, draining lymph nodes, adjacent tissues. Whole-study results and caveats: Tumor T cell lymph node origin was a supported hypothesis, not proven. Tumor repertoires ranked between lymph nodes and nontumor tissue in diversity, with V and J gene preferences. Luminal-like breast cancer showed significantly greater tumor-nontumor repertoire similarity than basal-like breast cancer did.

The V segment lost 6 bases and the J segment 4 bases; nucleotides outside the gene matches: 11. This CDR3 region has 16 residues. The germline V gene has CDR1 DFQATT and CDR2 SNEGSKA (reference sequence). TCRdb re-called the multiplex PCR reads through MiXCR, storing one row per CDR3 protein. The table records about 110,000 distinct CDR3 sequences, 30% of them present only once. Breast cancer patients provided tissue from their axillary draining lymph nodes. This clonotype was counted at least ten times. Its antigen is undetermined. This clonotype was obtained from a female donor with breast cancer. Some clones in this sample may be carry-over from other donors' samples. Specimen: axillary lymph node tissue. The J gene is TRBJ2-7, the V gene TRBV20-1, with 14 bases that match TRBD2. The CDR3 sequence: CSANSGTSGRQYEQYF. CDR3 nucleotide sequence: TGCAGTGCCAACTCCGGGACTAGCGGGAGACAGTACGAGCAGTACTTC.